The T cell receptor (beta chain) described here comes from a study of T cells in Graves' hyperthyroidism and ophthalmopathy. The length of the CDR3 is 15 residues. Germline trimming cut 4 bases from V and 2 bases from J; bases unmatched to any gene: 5. This clonotype was counted ten times or more. Researchers amplified the TCR beta CDR3 regions from RNA transcripts. The HTBI set primed first-round TCR CDR3 RT-PCR. Via MiXCR, TCRdb re-called the multiplex PCR reads, giving one row per CDR3 protein. The sample holds approximately 400,000 distinct CDR3 sequences, roughly 19% seen once. This clonotype originated in a woman in her late teens or twenties with Graves' hyperthyroidism. Sequences were obtained from blood. The gene calls are TRBV12-3 or TRBV12-4 and TRBJ1-2; 9 nucleotides agree with TRBD1. CDR3 sequence reads: CASSWSGTGNYGYTF. The CDR3 nucleotides are TGTGCCAGCAGTTGGTCCGGGACAGGGAACTATGGCTACACCTTC.